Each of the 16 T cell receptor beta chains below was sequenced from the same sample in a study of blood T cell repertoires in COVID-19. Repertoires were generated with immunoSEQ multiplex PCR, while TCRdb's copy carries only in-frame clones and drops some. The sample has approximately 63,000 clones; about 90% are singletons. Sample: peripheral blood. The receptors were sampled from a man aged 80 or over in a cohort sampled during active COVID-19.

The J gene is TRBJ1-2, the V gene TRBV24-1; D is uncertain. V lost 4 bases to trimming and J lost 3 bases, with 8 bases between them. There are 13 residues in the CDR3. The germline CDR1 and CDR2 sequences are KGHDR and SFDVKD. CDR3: CATSEAGDYGYTF. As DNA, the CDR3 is TGTGCCACCAGTGAGGCGGGTGACTATGGCTACACCTTC.

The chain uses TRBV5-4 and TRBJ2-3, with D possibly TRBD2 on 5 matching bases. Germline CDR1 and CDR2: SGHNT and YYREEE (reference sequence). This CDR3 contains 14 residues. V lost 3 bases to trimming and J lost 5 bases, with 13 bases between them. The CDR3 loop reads CASSSNPSLDTQYF. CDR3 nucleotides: TGTGCCAGCAGCTCTAATCCTAGCTTAGATACGCAGTATTTT. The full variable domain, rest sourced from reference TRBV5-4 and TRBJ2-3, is ETGVTQSPTHLIKTRGQQVTLRCSSQSGHNTVSWYQQALGQGPQFIFQYYREEENGRGNFPPRFSGLQFPNYSSELNVNALELDDSALYLCASSSNPSLDTQYFGPGTRLTVL.

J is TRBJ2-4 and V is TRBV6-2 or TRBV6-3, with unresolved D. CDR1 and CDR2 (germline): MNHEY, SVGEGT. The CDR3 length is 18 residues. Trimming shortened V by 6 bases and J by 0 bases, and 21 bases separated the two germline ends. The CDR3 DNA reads TGTGCCAGCAGCATCGGCTCCCTTCTACAGCTAGCCAAAAACATTCAGTACTTC. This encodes CASSIGSLLQLAKNIQYF.

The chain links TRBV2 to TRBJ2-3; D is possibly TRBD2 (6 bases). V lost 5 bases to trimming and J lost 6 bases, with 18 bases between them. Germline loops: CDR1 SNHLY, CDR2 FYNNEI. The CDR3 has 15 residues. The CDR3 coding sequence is TGTGCCAGCAGTCGCCCGGGGGTACCACCCGATACGCAGTATTTT. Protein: CASSRPGVPPDTQYF.

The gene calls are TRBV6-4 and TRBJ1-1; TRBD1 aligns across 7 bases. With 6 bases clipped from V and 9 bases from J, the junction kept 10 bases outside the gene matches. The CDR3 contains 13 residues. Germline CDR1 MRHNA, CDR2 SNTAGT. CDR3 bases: TGTGCCAGCAGAAGAGAACCGGGACAGAAAGCTTTCTTT. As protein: CASRREPGQKAFF.

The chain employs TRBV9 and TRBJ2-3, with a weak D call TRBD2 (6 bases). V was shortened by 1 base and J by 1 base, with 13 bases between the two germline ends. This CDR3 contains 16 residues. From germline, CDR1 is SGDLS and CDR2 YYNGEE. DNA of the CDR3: TGTGCCAGCAGCGTACTAGGACTACCAGGCACAGATACGCAGTATTTT. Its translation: CASSVLGLPGTDTQYF.

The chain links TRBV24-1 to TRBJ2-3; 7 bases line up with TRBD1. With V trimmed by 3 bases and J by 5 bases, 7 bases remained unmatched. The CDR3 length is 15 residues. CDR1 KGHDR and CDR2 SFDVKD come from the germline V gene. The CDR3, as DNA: TGTGCCACCAGTGATCCAGACAGGGAAGGAGATACGCAGTATTTT. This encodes CATSDPDREGDTQYF.

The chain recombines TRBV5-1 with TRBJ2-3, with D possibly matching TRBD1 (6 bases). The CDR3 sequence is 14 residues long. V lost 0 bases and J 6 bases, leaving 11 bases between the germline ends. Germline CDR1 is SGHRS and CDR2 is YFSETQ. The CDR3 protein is CASSLGQGWDTQYF. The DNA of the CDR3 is TGCGCCAGCAGCTTGGGGCAGGGGTGGGATACGCAGTATTTT. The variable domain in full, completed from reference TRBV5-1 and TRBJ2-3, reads KAGVTQTPRYLIKTRGQQVTLSCSPISGHRSVSWYQQTPGQGLQFLFEYFSETQRNKGNFPGRFSGRQFSNSRSEMNVSTLELGDSALYLCASSLGQGWDTQYFGPGTRLTVL.

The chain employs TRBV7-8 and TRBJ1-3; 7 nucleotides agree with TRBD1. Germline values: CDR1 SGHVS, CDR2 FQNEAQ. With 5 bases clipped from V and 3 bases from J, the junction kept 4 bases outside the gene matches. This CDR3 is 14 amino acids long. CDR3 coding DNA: TGTGCCAGCAGCCAGACAGGGCTTGGAAACACCATATATTTT. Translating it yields CASSQTGLGNTIYF.

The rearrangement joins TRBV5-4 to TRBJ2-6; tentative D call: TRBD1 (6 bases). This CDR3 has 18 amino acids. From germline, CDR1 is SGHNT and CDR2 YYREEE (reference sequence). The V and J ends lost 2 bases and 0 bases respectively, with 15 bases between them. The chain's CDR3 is CASSFGGRSSSGANVLTF. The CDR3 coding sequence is TGTGCCAGCAGCTTTGGGGGCAGGAGTAGCTCTGGGGCCAACGTCCTGACTTTC.

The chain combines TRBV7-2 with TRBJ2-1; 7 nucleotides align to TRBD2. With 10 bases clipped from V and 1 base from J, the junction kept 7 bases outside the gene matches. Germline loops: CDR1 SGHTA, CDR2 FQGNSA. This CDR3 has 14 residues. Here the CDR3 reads CANTGAGSYNEQFF. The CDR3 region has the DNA TGTGCCAACACCGGAGCGGGATCCTACAATGAGCAGTTCTTC.

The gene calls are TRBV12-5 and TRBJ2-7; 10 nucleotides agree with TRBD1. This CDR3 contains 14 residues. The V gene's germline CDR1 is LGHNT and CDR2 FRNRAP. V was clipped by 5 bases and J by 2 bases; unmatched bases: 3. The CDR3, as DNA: TGTGCTAGTGGTATGGGGACAGGGGCCTACGAGCAGTACTTC. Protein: CASGMGTGAYEQYF.

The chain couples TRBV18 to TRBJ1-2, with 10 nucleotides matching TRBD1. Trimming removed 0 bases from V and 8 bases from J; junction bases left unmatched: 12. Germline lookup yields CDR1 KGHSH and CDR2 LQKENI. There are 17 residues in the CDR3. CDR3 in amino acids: CASSPPGLGQGNGGYTF. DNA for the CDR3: TGTGCCAGCTCACCACCCGGTCTGGGACAGGGGAATGGGGGCTACACCTTC.

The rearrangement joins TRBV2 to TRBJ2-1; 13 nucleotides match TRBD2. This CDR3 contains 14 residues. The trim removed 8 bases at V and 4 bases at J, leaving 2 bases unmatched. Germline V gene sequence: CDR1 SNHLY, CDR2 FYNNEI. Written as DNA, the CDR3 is TGTGCCAGCGGGACTAGCGGGATGTACAATGAGCAGTTCTTC. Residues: CASGTSGMYNEQFF.

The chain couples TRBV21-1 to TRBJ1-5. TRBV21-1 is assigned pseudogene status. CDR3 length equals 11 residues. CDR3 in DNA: TGTGCCACAGAGGTGGATCAGCCCCAGCATTTT. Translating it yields CATEVDQPQHF.

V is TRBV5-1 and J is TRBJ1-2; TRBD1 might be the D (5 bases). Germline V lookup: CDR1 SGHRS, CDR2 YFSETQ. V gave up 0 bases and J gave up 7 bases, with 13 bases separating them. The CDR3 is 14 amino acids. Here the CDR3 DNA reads TGCGCCAGCAGCTTGGGCCCAGGGTCCCGTGGCTACACCTTC. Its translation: CASSLGPGSRGYTF.